What follows are 18 T cell receptor beta chains derived from one specimen sequenced in a study of metastatic and nonmetastatic thyroid tumors. Nobody among the patients had been given any treatment before thyroid surgery. TCRdb re-processed the PCR reads through MiXCR. There are tens of thousands of clones in the sample; under 25% occur only once, and 70% to 80% lies in the top ten. The sequencing sample was made of blood. The receptor set was obtained from a male donor with papillary thyroid cancer or a benign thyroid nodule (not recorded which). Some clones in this sample may be carry-over from other donors' samples.

Comments on this clone: A clone one base away is much larger, so this may be a read error. This is likely a read error, given that the CDR3 carries no conserved phenylalanine or tryptophan at its end. The rearrangement links TRBV2 to TRBJ1-3, with a tentative D call TRBD1 (5 bases). CDR3 length: 14 amino acids. V was pared by 7 bases and J by 5 bases, with 15 bases between. CDR1 is SNHLY and CDR2 is FYNNEI in the germline V gene. The CDR3 reads CASKVETDRNTIYS. CDR3 nucleotides: TGTGCCAGCAAAGTGGAGACAGACCGAAACACCATATATTCT.

V is TRBV20-1 and J is TRBJ2-5; D ambiguous. V shed 2 bases and J shed 3 bases, with 19 bases lying between them. Looked up from germline, CDR1 is DFQATT and CDR2 is SNEGSKA (reference sequence). The CDR3 covers 16 residues. The CDR3 loop is CSARWIKTYREETQYF. As DNA, the CDR3 is TGCAGTGCTAGATGGATTAAGACCTATCGGGAAGAGACCCAGTACTTC.

This clone was seen ten or more times. This sequence joins TRBV29-1 and TRBJ2-7, with a possible D match to TRBD2 (7 bases). This CDR3 region has 14 residues. V was trimmed by 5 bases and J by 3 bases, leaving 17 bases between them. Germline V gene data show CDR1 as SQVTM and CDR2 as ANQGSEA. The CDR3 DNA reads TGCAGCGTTCAACGTAGGGGGGGTGACTACGAGCAGTACTTC. It is translated as CSVQRRGGDYEQYF.

This clone was observed a handful of times. The rearrangement links TRBV2 to TRBJ2-2; possibly TRBD2 for D (5 bases). The V and J ends lost 6 bases and 8 bases respectively, with 16 bases between them. The CDR3 loop spans 14 amino acids. The germline gives CDR1 SNHLY, CDR2 FYNNEI. As DNA, the CDR3 is TGTGCCAGCAGAGTCCCGGGGTTCAAGGGGGAGCTGTTTTTT. This sequence encodes CASRVPGFKGELFF. Variable domain in full (rest from reference TRBV2 and TRBJ2-2): EPEVTQTPSHQVTQMGQEVILRCVPISNHLYFYWYRQILGQKVEFLVSFYNNEISEKSEIFDDQFSVERPDGSNFTLKIRSTKLEDSAMYFCASRVPGFKGELFFGEGSRLTVL.

V gene TRBV4-1 combines with J gene TRBJ1-4; TRBD1 matches at 11 bases. Trimming removed 4 bases from V and 7 bases from J; junction bases left unmatched: 5. The V gene's germline CDR1 is MGHRA and CDR2 YSYEKL. The CDR3 is 15 amino acids. The CDR3 reads CASSLGTGGFEKLFF. CDR3 DNA: TGCGCCAGCAGCCTTGGGACAGGGGGGTTTGAAAAACTGTTTTTT.

This clone was seen ten or more times. A read error may explain this, as a much larger clone is one base away. The same CDR3 arises from other DNA sequences in this sample as well. The chain employs TRBV27 and TRBJ2-6; D may be TRBD1 or TRBD2 (5 bases each). Per germline, CDR1 MNHEY and CDR2 SMNVEV (reference sequence). The CDR3 length is 17 residues. DNA for the CDR3: TGTGCCAGCAGTTTTTTGGGGGACGGCGCTGGGGCCAACGTCCTGACCTTC. This translates into CASSFLGDGAGANVLTF. The variable domain in full, completed from reference TRBV27 and TRBJ2-6, reads EAQVTQNPRYLITVTGKKLTVTCSQNMNHEYMSWYRQDPGLGLRQIYYSMNVEVTDKGDVPEGYKVSRKEKRNFPLILESPSPNQTSLYFCASSFLGDGAGANVLTFGAGSRLTVL.

This clone was detected ten times or more. The chain has TRBV6-4 and TRBJ2-3; 11 nucleotides match TRBD2. Per the germline V gene, CDR1 is MRHNA and CDR2 is SNTAGT. The CDR3 loop spans 16 amino acids. Germline trimming cut 2 bases from V and 3 bases from J; bases unmatched to any gene: 4. The CDR3 loop is CASSDTSGSGTDTQYF. CDR3 sequence (DNA): TGTGCCAGCAGTGACACTAGCGGGAGTGGGACAGATACGCAGTATTTT.

The chain recombines TRBV11-3 with TRBJ2-5; no clear D gene. This CDR3 contains 11 residues. Trimming pared 4 bases from V and 5 bases from J, leaving 5 bases between. Germline V gives CDR1 SGHNT, CDR2 YENEEA. The DNA of the CDR3 is TGTGCCAGCAGCTCCGGGGAGACCCAGTACTTC. Its protein product is CASSSGETQYF.

This rearrangement joins TRBV20-1 to TRBJ2-1, with no clear D. Per the germline V gene, CDR1 is DFQATT and CDR2 is SNEGSKA (reference sequence). V shed 1 base and J shed 4 bases, with 17 bases lying between them. This CDR3 spans 16 amino acids. This chain's CDR3 is CSARGPPERSYNEQFF. As DNA, the CDR3 is TGCAGTGCTAGAGGCCCCCCGGAGCGATCTTACAATGAGCAGTTCTTC.

This clone has just a few counts. V gene TRBV19 combines with J gene TRBJ2-5, with 12 positions matching TRBD1. The DNA end is a closer match to TRBJ2-1, so the J assignment may be wrong. The CDR3 has 14 residues. In germline, CDR1 is LNHDA, CDR2 SQIVND (reference sequence). CDR3 region: CASSTGQGANEQFF. CDR3 in DNA: TGTGCCAGTAGTACGGGACAGGGGGCCAATGAGCAGTTCTTC.

This clone came up many times. J is TRBJ2-1 and V is TRBV4-1; D is undetermined. Trimming shortened V by 1 base and J by 9 bases, and 19 bases separated the two germline ends. CDR3 length equals 16 residues. Germline V gene lookup returns CDR1 MGHRA and CDR2 YSYEKL. This CDR3 reads CASSQVSSVIGGEQFF. CDR3 nucleotides: TGCGCCAGCAGCCAAGTGAGTAGTGTGATTGGCGGTGAGCAGTTCTTC.

This clone was recorded a few times. A much larger clone sits a single nucleotide away, making a read error possible. This chain links TRBV20-1 with TRBJ2-7, with D maybe TRBD1 (6 bases). Germline CDR1 and CDR2: DFQATT and SNEGSKA (reference sequence). This CDR3 comprises 12 residues. The V and J ends lost 6 bases and 4 bases respectively, with 13 bases between them. The CDR3 protein is CSATGQLYEQYF. The CDR3 DNA follows: TGCAGTGCGACCGGACAGCTATACGAGCAGTACTTC.

The chain links TRBV6-1 to TRBJ2-7; D is uncertain. V lost 4 bases to trimming and J lost 3 bases, with 13 bases between them. The CDR3 is made up of 14 amino acids. Germline CDR1 reads MNHNS; CDR2 reads SASEGT. CDR3 DNA sequence: TGTGCCAGCAGTGGTCCCGGTGGGTACTACGAGCAGTACTTC. It specifies CASSGPGGYYEQYF.

In this sample, this clone turned up a few times. The chain joins TRBV11-2 to TRBJ1-4, with D unresolved. The CDR3 extends over 16 amino acids. From germline, CDR1 is SGHAT and CDR2 FQNNGV. V was pared by 0 bases and J by 6 bases, with 14 bases between. CDR3 loop: CASSLEAQGVHEKLFF. CDR3 nucleotide sequence: TGTGCCAGCAGCTTAGAGGCCCAAGGAGTACATGAAAAACTGTTTTTT. The whole variable domain, filled in from reference TRBV11-2 and TRBJ1-4, reads EAGVAQSPRYKIIEKRQSVAFWCNPISGHATLYWYQQILGQGPKLLIQFQNNGVVDDSQLPKDRFSAERLKGVDSTLKIQPAKLEDSAVYLCASSLEAQGVHEKLFFGSGTQLSVL.

This clone has a single count. This sequence joins TRBV7-6 and TRBJ2-2, with D possibly being TRBD2 (6 bases). Germline-derived CDR1 and CDR2 are SGHVS and FNYEAQ. Trimming removed 1 base at V and 0 bases at J, with 9 bases between. CDR3 length equals 16 residues. CDR3 in DNA: TGTGCCAGCAGCTTAGGGGGACTGACGAACACCGGGGAGCTGTTTTTT. This codes for CASSLGGLTNTGELFF.

There are a few counts of this clone. The chain couples TRBV4-2 to TRBJ2-1, with TRBD2 as a possible D gene (6 bases). This CDR3 is built from 17 residues. V lost 4 bases, J lost 4 bases, and 20 bases lay in between. Germline values: CDR1 LGHNA, CDR2 YNFKEQ. CDR3: CASSPGVASALYNEQFF. In DNA form, the CDR3 reads TGTGCCAGCAGCCCTGGGGTAGCTAGCGCACTATACAATGAGCAGTTCTTC.

This clone has just a few counts. The gene calls are TRBV6-5 and TRBJ2-3; D uncertain. Germline CDR1 reads MNHEY; CDR2 reads SVGAGI. This CDR3 is built from 14 residues. V was shortened by 2 bases and J by 3 bases, with 9 bases between the two germline ends. The CDR3 reads CASSYRVQTDTQYF. CDR3 coding DNA: TGTGCCAGCAGTTACAGGGTCCAGACAGATACGCAGTATTTT.

This clone was observed many times. The V gene is TRBV20-1, the J gene TRBJ1-1, with 7 bases identical to TRBD1. Germline V gene lookup returns CDR1 DFQATT and CDR2 SNEGSKA (reference sequence). This CDR3 comprises 14 residues. J lost 8 bases, V lost 6 bases, and 15 bases had no gene match. CDR3 protein: CSAKQGGGFSEAFF. The CDR3, as DNA: TGCAGTGCCAAGCAAGGGGGCGGTTTTTCAGAAGCTTTCTTT.